The sequence of this TCR beta chain was determined in a study of control samples from healthy donors and cancer patients. CDR3 size: 15 residues. Germline lookup yields CDR1 MDHEN and CDR2 SYDVKM. V was clipped by 3 bases and J by 5 bases, with 15 bases between them. Produced via immunoSEQ multiplex PCR; TCRdb's table is partial and in-frame only. The table lists about 140,000 clones, around 88% of them singletons. Source material: blood. This clonotype was obtained from a young man in good health. The chain links TRBV28 to TRBJ2-3, with TRBD1 as a possible D gene (6 bases). In DNA form, the CDR3 reads TGTGCCAGCAGTTTTCAGGGGATATTTGGAGATACGCAGTATTTT. It yields the protein CASSFQGIFGDTQYF.